The present T cell receptor beta chain was sequenced within a study of beta chain features in type 1 diabetes. This clone was detected a few times. Based on CD45RO/CCR7/CD25/CD127/CD95/CD27, CD4+ regulatory, stem cell-like memory, naive and central memory cells were sorted. Populations isolated by sorting all had purity greater than 95%. The authors reverse transcribed all of the isolated RNA, so sequencing captured expressed TCRB transcripts. Produced via immunoSEQ multiplex PCR; TCRdb's table is partial and in-frame only. The sample includes just over 150,000 clones, around 10% of them seen just once. The germline V and J ends were trimmed by 6 bases and 4 bases, with 11 bases remaining between them. The CDR3 spans 13 residues. Germline assignment: CDR1 SNHLY and CDR2 FYNNEI.

J is TRBJ2-3 and V is TRBV2, with no clear D. Sequencing input: central memory CD4+ T cells from blood. The source of this sequence is a man aged 18 to 35 in good health. The CDR3 sequence: CASRAPKADTQYF. CDR3 sequence (DNA): TGTGCCAGCAGGGCACCGAAGGCAGATACGCAGTATTTT.